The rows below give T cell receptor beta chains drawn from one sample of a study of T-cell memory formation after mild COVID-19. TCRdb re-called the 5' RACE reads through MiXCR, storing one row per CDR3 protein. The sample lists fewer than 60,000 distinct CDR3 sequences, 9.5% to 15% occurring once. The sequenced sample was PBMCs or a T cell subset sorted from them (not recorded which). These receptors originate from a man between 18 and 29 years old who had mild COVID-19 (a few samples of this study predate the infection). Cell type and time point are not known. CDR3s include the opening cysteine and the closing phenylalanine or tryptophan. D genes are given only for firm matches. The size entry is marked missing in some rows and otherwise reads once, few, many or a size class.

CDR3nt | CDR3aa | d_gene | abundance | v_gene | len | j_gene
TGTGCCAGCAGACTCGGTAGCGCTGGAAACACCATATATTTT | CASRLGSAGNTIYF | NA | NA | TRBV12-3/TRBV12-4 | 14 | TRBJ1-3
TGTGCCAGCAGCTTAGTCTGGGAAACCGGGGAGCTGTTTTTT | CASSLVWETGELFF | NA | NA | TRBV7-6 | 14 | TRBJ2-2
TGTGCCAGGGCGATTGGACAGGGAGAGACCCAGTACTTC | CARAIGQGETQYF | TRBD1 | few | TRBV6-1 | 13 | TRBJ2-5
TGTGCCAGCAGCCAAGAAACCGGGACATTGGACACAGATACGCAGTATTTT | CASSQETGTLDTDTQYF | NA | NA | TRBV3-1 | 17 | TRBJ2-3
TGTGCCAGCAGCGGAGAGGGCGGCTCCTCCCAGCCCCAGCATTTT | CASSGEGGSSQPQHF | NA | NA | TRBV7-8 | 15 | TRBJ1-5
TGTGCCAGCAGCCAGGAGACGTGGGGGAATCAGCCCCAGCATTTT | CASSQETWGNQPQHF | NA | few | TRBV7-2 | 15 | TRBJ1-5
TGCGCCAGCAGCTTAAGCGGGGGGTTTACAGAGACCCAGTACTTC | CASSLSGGFTETQYF | TRBD2 | few | TRBV5-1 | 15 | TRBJ2-5
TGTGCCAGCAGCTTAGTGGGGACAGCGAATAATGAAAAACTGTTTTTT | CASSLVGTANNEKLFF | TRBD1 | NA | TRBV7-2 | 16 | TRBJ1-4
TGTGCCAGCGGCCCCGGTTTAGTGAACACTGAAGCTTTCTTT | CASGPGLVNTEAFF | NA | NA | TRBV3-1 | 14 | TRBJ1-1
TGTGCCAGCAGCGGGGGGGCTAGCACAGATACGCAGTATTTT | CASSGGASTDTQYF | TRBD2 | many | TRBV6-4 | 14 | TRBJ2-3
TGTGCCAGCAGCTTAGTCCCTCACGGGAGGGAGACCCAGTACTTC | CASSLVPHGRETQYF | TRBD2 | NA | TRBV7-9 | 15 | TRBJ2-5
TGTGCCAGCAGTTTGGTGGGGAGACAGGGGCCCGTCAATACGCAGTATTTT | CASSLVGRQGPVNTQYF | TRBD1 | few | TRBV27 | 17 | TRBJ2-3
TGCGCCAGCAGCTTGTATCTAGCACGCAATGAGCAGTTCTTC | CASSLYLARNEQFF | NA | many | TRBV5-1 | 14 | TRBJ2-1
TGTGCCAGCAGCCCCTTTTACGGGCCCCTCCACTTT | CASSPFYGPLHF | NA | NA | TRBV7-2 | 12 | TRBJ1-6
TGCAGCGTTGAACGGGGTAGGGCCACTGAAGCTTTCTTT | CSVERGRATEAFF | NA | few | TRBV29-1 | 13 | TRBJ1-1
TGCAGCGTTGTTGAGGGTGTCGACGAGCAGTACTTC | CSVVEGVDEQYF | NA | NA | TRBV29-1 | 12 | TRBJ2-7
TGTGCCAGCAGCCAGAACTTTGGGCCCACAGATACGCAGTATTTT | CASSQNFGPTDTQYF | NA | NA | TRBV3-1 | 15 | TRBJ2-3
TGTGCCAGCAGCTTCTGGGGGACTAGCGGCCCTCCTGGGGAGCTGTTTTTT | CASSFWGTSGPPGELFF | TRBD2 | few | TRBV7-2 | 17 | TRBJ2-2
TGTGCCAGCAGTCCCCTCCTCGGGGGGCGCTTCGATGAGCAGTTCTTC | CASSPLLGGRFDEQFF | NA | few | TRBV27 | 16 | TRBJ2-1
TGTGCCACCCACTACACCGGGGAGCTGTTTTTT | CATHYTGELFF | NA | NA | TRBV24-1 | 11 | TRBJ2-2
TGTGCCAGCTCGATTGGCGCCAGCTCCACAGATACGCAGTATTTT | CASSIGASSTDTQYF | NA | few | TRBV28 | 15 | TRBJ2-3
TGCAGTGCTAGAGAGCTAGCGGTCCTGCAAGAGACCCAGTACTTC | CSARELAVLQETQYF | TRBD2 | NA | TRBV20-1 | 15 | TRBJ2-5
TGTGCCACCAGCAGAGTCACAGGTATATCAGATACGCAGTATTTT | CATSRVTGISDTQYF | NA | few | TRBV15 | 15 | TRBJ2-3
TGTGCCAGCAGCCCGCTGTCAGGGAACACTGAAGCTTTCTTT | CASSPLSGNTEAFF | NA | few | TRBV3-1 | 14 | TRBJ1-1
TGTGCCAGCAGTTACTCGGGGGGTGGTCAGCCCCAGCATTTT | CASSYSGGGQPQHF | NA | few | TRBV6-5 | 14 | TRBJ1-5
TGCGCCAGCAGCCAAGATATTGGGGGATACACTGAAGCTTTCTTT | CASSQDIGGYTEAFF | NA | many | TRBV4-1 | 15 | TRBJ1-1
TGTGCCAGCAGTGAACCTCAAACATACGAGCAGTACTTC | CASSEPQTYEQYF | NA | few | TRBV6-1 | 13 | TRBJ2-7